One and the same sample provided the 21 T cell receptor beta chains below, sequenced in a study of blood T cell repertoires in COVID-19. Data came from immunoSEQ multiplex PCR; TCRdb stores just in-frame clones and leaves some out. Among 400,000 or so clones listed, around 90% were seen once. The sample consisted of peripheral blood. The receptors derive from a man aged 18-30 years with COVID-19, enrolled during active disease.

This chain uses TRBV4-1 with TRBJ2-6; D may be TRBD2 (6 bases). This CDR3 region has 17 residues. The germline CDR1 and CDR2 sequences are MGHRA and YSYEKL. Trimming cost V 4 bases and J 4 bases, with 17 bases left between them. The CDR3 reads CASSLLKREFGANVLTF. Here the CDR3 DNA reads TGCGCCAGCAGCCTACTTAAACGGGAGTTCGGGGCCAACGTCCTGACTTTC.

This clone was counted once. The chain has TRBV6-5 and TRBJ2-3, with 11 bases fitting TRBD2. V gave up 10 bases and J gave up 7 bases; unmatched junction bases: 10. Germline V gene sequence: CDR1 MNHEY, CDR2 SVGAGI. The CDR3 sequence is 14 residues long. The CDR3 protein is CATYRGLAEHTQYF. In nucleotides, the CDR3 is TGTGCCACCTACCGGGGACTAGCGGAGCATACGCAGTATTTT.

The genes are TRBV5-1 and TRBJ1-1; weak D call: TRBD1 (6 bases). CDR3 length: 14 residues. Deletions cut 5 bases from V and 0 bases from J, with 11 bases between. Germline assignment: CDR1 SGHRS and CDR2 YFSETQ. The CDR3 is CASRRDNMNTEAFF. The CDR3 region has the DNA TGCGCCAGCAGGAGGGACAATATGAACACTGAAGCTTTCTTT.

The V and J genes are TRBV5-5 and TRBJ2-7; 7 bases align to TRBD2. From germline, CDR1 is SGHKS and CDR2 YYEKEE (reference sequence). Losses at the gene ends were 3 bases for V and 7 bases for J; bases not matched to a gene: 4. This CDR3 contains 12 residues. CDR3 nucleotides: TGTGCCAGCAGCTGGGGGGGAGGGGAGCAGTACTTC. As protein: CASSWGGGEQYF.

The gene calls are TRBV28 and TRBJ1-5, with a tentative D call TRBD1 (5 bases). Germline lookup yields CDR1 MDHEN and CDR2 SYDVKM. The length of the CDR3 is 15 residues. Trimming took off 4 bases at V and 4 bases at J, with 14 bases between the two ends. The CDR3 sequence: CASSYLHGGNQPQHF. The DNA for the CDR3 is TGTGCCAGCAGTTATCTTCACGGGGGGAATCAGCCCCAGCATTTT.

This clone has only a few counts. The chain recombines TRBV7-2 with TRBJ2-3; TRBD2 might be the D (6 bases). The V gene lost 2 bases and the J gene lost 6 bases, with 18 bases spanning the gap. The CDR3 is 16 residues long. From germline, CDR1 is SGHTA and CDR2 FQGNSA. CDR3 amino acids: CASSLFSTGRGDTQYF. The DNA of the CDR3 is TGTGCCAGCAGCTTATTTTCGACCGGGCGGGGTGATACGCAGTATTTT. Looking up the rest from reference TRBV7-2 and TRBJ2-3 gives the full variable domain: GAGVSQSPSNKVTEKGKDVELRCDPISGHTALYWYRQSLGQGLEFLIYFQGNSAPDKSGLPSDRFSAERTGGSVSTLTIQRTQQEDSAVYLCASSLFSTGRGDTQYFGPGTRLTVL.

This chain joins TRBV18 and TRBJ2-6, with D possibly being TRBD1 (7 bases). V lost 6 bases and J 1 base, leaving 16 bases between the germline ends. Germline CDR1 reads KGHSH; CDR2 reads LQKENI. The length of the CDR3 is 17 residues. The CDR3 spells CASSETGTLSGANVLTF. The DNA of the CDR3 is TGTGCCAGCTCCGAGACAGGGACTCTTTCTGGGGCCAACGTCCTGACTTTC.

Comments on this clone: Other nucleotide sequences in the sample specify the same CDR3. This chain joins TRBV7-9 and TRBJ2-3; D not resolved. Germline CDR1 is SEHNR and CDR2 is FQNEAQ (reference sequence). The CDR3 totals 14 residues. Trimming cost V 5 bases and J 0 bases, with 9 bases left between them. The CDR3 DNA reads as TGTGCCAGCAGCCCAGGTCTGAGCACAGATACGCAGTATTTT. This codes for CASSPGLSTDTQYF.

The chain links TRBV6-6 to TRBJ2-1; 11 bases align to TRBD2. CDR1 is MNHNY and CDR2 is SVGAGI in the germline V gene (reference sequence). CDR3 size: 15 residues. Trimming at V came to 6 bases and at J to 7 bases, leaving 8 bases not matched to a gene. The CDR3 loop reads CASSVTSGSWNEQFF. For the CDR3, the DNA is TGTGCCAGCAGCGTAACTAGCGGGAGTTGGAATGAGCAGTTCTTC.

This clone was counted once. The chain has TRBV5-1 and TRBJ2-2; D remains ambiguous. V shed 2 bases and J shed 0 bases, with 11 bases lying between them. The CDR3 sequence is 16 residues long. CDR1 is SGHRS, CDR2 YFSETQ, per germline. The chain's CDR3 is CASSLAYQSNTGELFF. CDR3 bases: TGCGCCAGCAGCTTAGCGTATCAATCGAACACCGGGGAGCTGTTTTTT. Full variable domain (missing parts from reference TRBV5-1 and TRBJ2-2): KAGVTQTPRYLIKTRGQQVTLSCSPISGHRSVSWYQQTPGQGLQFLFEYFSETQRNKGNFPGRFSGRQFSNSRSEMNVSTLELGDSALYLCASSLAYQSNTGELFFGEGSRLTVL.

V is TRBV11-3 and J is TRBJ2-7, with a possible D match to TRBD2 (6 bases). Trimming cost V 3 bases and J 2 bases, with 11 bases left between them. The germline V gene has CDR1 SGHNT and CDR2 YENEEA. This CDR3 has 14 residues. CDR3 sequence reads: CASSLYRGTYEQYF. The CDR3 DNA reads as TGTGCCAGCAGCTTGTATCGCGGGACCTACGAGCAGTACTTC. The complete variable domain, with remaining parts taken from reference TRBV11-3 and TRBJ2-7, reads EAGVVQSPRYKIIEKKQPVAFWCNPISGHNTLYWYLQNLGQGPELLIRYENEEAVDDSQLPKDRFSAERLKGVDSTLKIQPAELGDSAVYLCASSLYRGTYEQYFGPGTRLTVT.

Remarks on this clone: At one end, the junction sequence differs from germline, possibly due to a read error. This rearrangement joins TRBV12-3 or TRBV12-4 to TRBJ1-1; TRBD1 might be the D (6 bases). CDR3 length: 13 residues. CDR3 protein: CASSLGWTEVRRF. CDR3 coding DNA: TGTGCCAGCAGTTTAGGTTGGACAGAAGTACGCCGTTTT.

V usage is TRBV2 and J usage is TRBJ2-1; 7 nucleotides line up with TRBD2. Germline V lookup: CDR1 SNHLY, CDR2 FYNNEI. V shed 0 bases, J shed 0 bases, and the junction held 8 bases outside the gene matches. This CDR3 is built from 18 residues. The CDR3 sequence is CASSEALRGRGSYNEQFF. The CDR3, as DNA: TGTGCCAGCAGTGAAGCGCTTCGAGGGAGGGGCTCCTACAATGAGCAGTTCTTC. The complete variable domain, with remaining parts taken from reference TRBV2 and TRBJ2-1, reads EPEVTQTPSHQVTQMGQEVILRCVPISNHLYFYWYRQILGQKVEFLVSFYNNEISEKSEIFDDQFSVERPDGSNFTLKIRSTKLEDSAMYFCASSEALRGRGSYNEQFFGPGTRLTVL.

CDR3 amino acids: CASSQAASGVGEQFF. The CDR3, as DNA: TGTGCCAGCAGCCAAGCGGCTAGCGGGGTCGGAGAGCAGTTCTTC. This chain joins TRBV3-1 (or the pseudogene TRBV3-2) and TRBJ2-1, with TRBD2 matching 9 bases. CDR1 and CDR2 from the germline V gene are LGHDT and YNNKEL (reference sequence). The CDR3 length is 15 residues. The J segment lost 10 bases and the V segment lost 1 base, leaving 8 bases of the junction unmatched.

The rearrangement joins TRBV27 to TRBJ2-6; D not resolved. The CDR3 loop spans 13 amino acids. With 0 bases removed from V and 14 bases from J, the gap between germline ends came to 11 bases. From germline, CDR1 is MNHEY and CDR2 SMNVEV (reference sequence). Written as DNA, the CDR3 is TGTGCCAGCAGTTTATCGGGCTACCAGATCCTGACTTTC. Protein product: CASSLSGYQILTF.

The chain has TRBV11-2 and TRBJ2-1; D call uncertain. V gave up 1 base and J gave up 10 bases, with 8 bases separating them. This CDR3 contains 12 residues. In germline, CDR1 is SGHAT, CDR2 FQNNGV. CDR3 DNA sequence: TGTGCCAGCAGCTTAGCTAGTAGGGAGCAGTTCTTC. Translated, it gives CASSLASREQFF. Combining the CDR3 with reference TRBV11-2 and TRBJ2-1 gives the whole variable domain EAGVAQSPRYKIIEKRQSVAFWCNPISGHATLYWYQQILGQGPKLLIQFQNNGVVDDSQLPKDRFSAERLKGVDSTLKIQPAKLEDSAVYLCASSLASREQFFGPGTRLTVL.

J is TRBJ2-6 and V is TRBV11-3; D is perhaps TRBD1 (6 bases). Trimming took 1 base from V and 0 from J, leaving 10 bases between them. Germline V lookup: CDR1 SGHNT, CDR2 YENEEA. The CDR3 runs to 17 residues. CDR3 nucleotide sequence: TGTGCCAGCAGCTTAGGGACGGACAGCTCTGGGGCCAACGTCCTGACTTTC. It yields the protein CASSLGTDSSGANVLTF.

CDR3 in DNA: TGTGCCAGCAGCTTGGCCGAGCGGGGGACAGATACGCAGTATTTT. Its protein is CASSLAERGTDTQYF. The V and J genes are TRBV5-4 and TRBJ2-3; 8 nucleotides agree with TRBD2. This CDR3 has 15 amino acids. Germline-derived CDR1 and CDR2 are SGHNT and YYREEE (reference sequence). V shed 0 bases and J 3 bases; nucleotides not matched to a gene: 3.

The chain joins TRBV28 to TRBJ2-7, with a possible D match to TRBD2 (5 bases). V was trimmed by 5 bases and J by 9 bases, leaving 23 bases between them. Germline values: CDR1 MDHEN, CDR2 SYDVKM. CDR3 length equals 15 residues. The CDR3 bases are TGTGCCAGCAGTCTCCCCCAAGGACGGGAAAGTGGGCAGTACTTC. The encoded protein is CASSLPQGRESGQYF. Variable domain in full (rest from reference TRBV28 and TRBJ2-7): DVKVTQSSRYLVKRTGEKVFLECVQDMDHENMFWYRQDPGLGLRLIYFSYDVKMKEKGDIPEGYSVSREKKERFSLILESASTNQTSMYLCASSLPQGRESGQYFGPGTRLTVT.

For this clone: The same CDR3 is also encoded by other DNA sequences in this sample. The V call is TRBV19, the J call TRBJ1-2; D unresolved. CDR1 LNHDA and CDR2 SQIVND come from the germline V gene (reference sequence). The CDR3 totals 13 residues. Trimming took 3 bases from V and 0 from J, leaving 5 bases between them. The CDR3 sequence: CASSIAANYGYTF. DNA for the CDR3: TGTGCCAGTAGTATCGCGGCTAACTATGGCTACACCTTC.

The rearrangement uses TRBV3-1 (or the pseudogene TRBV3-2) and TRBJ1-3, with D perhaps matching TRBD1 (6 bases). CDR3 length: 16 amino acids. Germline V CDR1 and CDR2: LGHDT, YNNKEL (reference sequence). V lost 3 bases, J lost 4 bases, and 16 bases lay in between. CDR3 in DNA: TGTGCCAGCAGCCACTACAGGGTACCGGGAGGAAACACCATATATTTT. Amino acids: CASSHYRVPGGNTIYF.